The TCR beta chain described here comes from a study of T cells after yellow fever vaccination. Whole-study findings and limits: Sorted repertoires could include abundant contaminating clonotypes from bulk cells. Shared CD4/CD8 clonotypes were a small share, likely from convergent recombination.

UMIs were added to TCR cDNA along with a universal primer site when it was made by 5'RACE template switching. From the 5' RACE reads, TCRdb called clonotypes with MiXCR, one entry per CDR3 protein. The data hold approximately 300,000 distinct CDR3 sequences, with roughly 7% observed a single time. CDR1 and CDR2 (germline): LGHNA, YSLEER. With 0 bases removed from V and 4 bases from J, the gap between germline ends came to 15 bases. This CDR3 has 16 amino acids. This clonotype came up many times. The target antigen is unknown. The sequence was collected from a man between 18 and 29 years old who received the YFV17D yellow fever vaccine. Here the sequenced sample was PBMCs, taken more than 35 days after the first yellow fever vaccination. J is TRBJ1-2 and V is TRBV4-3; D gene ambiguous. The CDR3 spells CASSQDQSREIYGYTF. CDR3 nucleotides: TGCGCCAGCAGCCAAGATCAATCGCGGGAGATCTATGGCTACACCTTC.